This T cell receptor beta chain was sequenced in a study of technical replicates of blood from a handful of donors. The CDR3 length is 14 residues. V lost 3 bases, J lost 4 bases, and 3 bases stayed unmatched. Germline CDR1 and CDR2: SEHNR and FQNEAQ (reference sequence). The protocol was immunoSEQ multiplex PCR, while the TCRdb copy is restricted to in-frame clones and leaves out a portion. Counted here are some 93,000 clones, 95% occurring once; the ten biggest clones make up around 0.26%. The chain recombines TRBV7-9 with TRBJ2-7; 10 bases are shared with TRBD2. What was sequenced was T cells isolated from PBMCs. This TCR derives from a human donor in good health. This chain's CDR3 is CASSFSGRGYEQYF. CDR3 bases: TGTGCCAGCAGCTTCAGCGGGAGGGGATACGAGCAGTACTTC.